This is a list of T cell receptor beta chains from one sample in a study of cytomegalovirus exposure and HLA in healthy donors. TCRdb's table, derived via immunoSEQ multiplex PCR, lists solely in-frame clones and lacks some. The table has 90,000 or so clones, around 84% seen once. Source material: PBMCs. The receptors were gathered from a man between 18 and 29 years old in good health and CMV-seropositive. Each CDR3 is given with its conserved first and last residue. A D gene is named only where the DNA matches it firmly. Clone sizes are given selectively: once, few, many, or a class where the clone is expanded.

v_gene,abundance,d_gene,j_gene,CDR3aa,CDR3nt
TRBV7-9,.,TRBD2,TRBJ2-1,CASSLNSGRTYNEQFF,TGTGCCAGCAGCCTGAATAGCGGGAGGACCTACAATGAGCAGTTCTTC
TRBV5-4,.,.,TRBJ2-7,CASSDRQNYEQYF,TGTGCCAGCAGCGATAGACAGAACTACGAGCAGTACTTC
TRBV11-2,.,.,TRBJ2-1,CASSLALDTSSYNEQFF,TGTGCCAGCAGCTTAGCCCTTGACACATCCTCCTACAATGAGCAGTTCTTC
TRBV25-1,.,.,TRBJ1-5,CASSEYRFNQPQHF,TGTGCCAGCAGTGAGTATCGGTTCAATCAGCCCCAGCATTTT
TRBV28,.,.,TRBJ1-5,CASSLWRRSDQPQHF,TGTGCCAGCAGTTTATGGCGGAGGTCCGATCAGCCCCAGCATTTT
TRBV29-1,.,.,TRBJ2-3,CSVEQAGNTDTQYF,TGCAGCGTTGAACAGGCAGGGAACACAGATACGCAGTATTTT
TRBV28,.,TRBD2,TRBJ2-3,CASSTKRENADTQYF,TGTGCCAGCAGTACGAAGCGGGAGAACGCAGATACGCAGTATTTT
TRBV6-1,once,.,TRBJ2-1,CASKVGAGRVDEQFF,TGTGCCAGCAAGGTGGGGGCAGGACGGGTTGACGAGCAGTTCTTC
TRBV5-4,.,.,TRBJ2-5,CASSTFGGDQETQYF,TGTGCCAGCAGCACCTTCGGGGGAGACCAAGAGACCCAGTACTTC
TRBV15,.,TRBD1,TRBJ1-1,CATSTGTGGYTEAFF,TGTGCCACCAGCACCGGGACAGGGGGATACACTGAAGCTTTCTTT
TRBV6-5,medium-sized,TRBD1,TRBJ1-3,CASRRSGGIGNTIYF,TGTGCCAGCAGAAGATCAGGGGGAATAGGCAACACCATATATTTT
TRBV4-1,few,TRBD1,TRBJ2-7,CASSQVAGQGAYEQYF,TGCGCCAGCAGCCAAGTGGCGGGACAGGGGGCCTACGAGCAGTACTTC
TRBV7-2,few,.,TRBJ2-2,CASSPQGGTGELFF,TGTGCCAGCAGCCCCCAGGGTGGCACCGGGGAGCTGTTTTTT
TRBV5-5,.,.,TRBJ1-3,CASSLAVRVTGNTIYF,TGTGCCAGCAGCTTGGCGGTCAGGGTCACTGGAAACACCATATATTTT
TRBV7-8,.,TRBD1,TRBJ1-2,CASSRDRVDYGYTF,TGTGCCAGCAGCCGAGACAGGGTCGACTATGGCTACACCTTC
TRBV27,.,TRBD2,TRBJ2-1,CASSLWSGGRGKWYEQFF,TGTGCCAGCAGTTTATGGTCGGGCGGGAGGGGAAAGTGGTATGAGCAGTTCTTC
TRBV4-1,.,.,TRBJ1-4,CASSRSVATNEKLFF,TGCGCCAGCAGCCGTTCAGTTGCAACTAATGAAAAACTGTTTTTT
TRBV6-6,.,TRBD2,TRBJ2-2,CASRTSGSSGELFF,TGTGCCAGCAGGACTAGCGGGAGTTCCGGGGAGCTGTTTTTT
TRBV27,once,.,TRBJ2-3,CASRSTDTQYF,TGTGCCAGTAGAAGCACAGATACGCAGTATTTT
TRBV7-2,.,.,TRBJ2-5,CASSLRRAQETQYF,TGTGCCAGCAGCTTACGGCGGGCCCAAGAGACCCAGTACTTC
TRBV28,.,TRBD2,TRBJ2-5,CASTKRDGEETQYF,TGTGCCAGCACAAAGCGGGATGGTGAGGAGACCCAGTACTTC
TRBV27,.,TRBD2,TRBJ2-1,CASSPFVGTSGSNEQFF,TGTGCCAGCAGTCCCTTTGTCGGGACTAGCGGGAGTAATGAGCAGTTCTTC
TRBV2,few,.,TRBJ1-4,CASSPQGGPEKLFF,TGTGCCAGCAGCCCGCAGGGAGGGCCTGAAAAACTGTTTTTT
TRBV10-3,.,.,TRBJ1-4,CAISETQGFNEKLFF,TGTGCCATCAGTGAGACCCAGGGGTTTAATGAAAAACTGTTTTTT
TRBV6-4,.,.,TRBJ2-1,CASSVGAGTNNEQFF,TGTGCCAGCAGCGTGGGGGCCGGCACCAACAATGAGCAGTTCTTC
TRBV12-5,.,.,TRBJ2-1,CASGLVSLAGRAEQFF,TGTGCTAGTGGTTTGGTAAGCTTGGCGGGAAGGGCTGAGCAGTTCTTC
TRBV18,.,.,TRBJ1-2,CASSPVRSGGNYGYTF,TGTGCCAGCTCACCAGTCCGGAGCGGGGGAAACTATGGCTACACCTTC